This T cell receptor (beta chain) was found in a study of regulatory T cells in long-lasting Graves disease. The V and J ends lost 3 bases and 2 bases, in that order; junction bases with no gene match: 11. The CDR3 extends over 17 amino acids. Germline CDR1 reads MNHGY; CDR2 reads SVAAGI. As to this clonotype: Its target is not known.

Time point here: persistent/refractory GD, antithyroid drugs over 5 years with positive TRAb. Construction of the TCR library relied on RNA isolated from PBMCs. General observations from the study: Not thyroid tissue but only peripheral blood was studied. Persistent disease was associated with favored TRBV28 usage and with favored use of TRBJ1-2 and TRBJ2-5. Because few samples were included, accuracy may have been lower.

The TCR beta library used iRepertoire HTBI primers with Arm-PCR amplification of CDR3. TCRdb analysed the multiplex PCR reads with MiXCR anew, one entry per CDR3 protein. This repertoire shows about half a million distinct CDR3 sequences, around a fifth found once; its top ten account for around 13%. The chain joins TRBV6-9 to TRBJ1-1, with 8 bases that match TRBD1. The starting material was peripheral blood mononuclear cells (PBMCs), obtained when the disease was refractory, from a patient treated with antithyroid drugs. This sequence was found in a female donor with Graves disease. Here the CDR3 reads CASSYRGGTGDNTEAFF. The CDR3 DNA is TGTGCCAGCAGTTACCGGGGAGGGACAGGCGATAACACTGAAGCTTTCTTT.